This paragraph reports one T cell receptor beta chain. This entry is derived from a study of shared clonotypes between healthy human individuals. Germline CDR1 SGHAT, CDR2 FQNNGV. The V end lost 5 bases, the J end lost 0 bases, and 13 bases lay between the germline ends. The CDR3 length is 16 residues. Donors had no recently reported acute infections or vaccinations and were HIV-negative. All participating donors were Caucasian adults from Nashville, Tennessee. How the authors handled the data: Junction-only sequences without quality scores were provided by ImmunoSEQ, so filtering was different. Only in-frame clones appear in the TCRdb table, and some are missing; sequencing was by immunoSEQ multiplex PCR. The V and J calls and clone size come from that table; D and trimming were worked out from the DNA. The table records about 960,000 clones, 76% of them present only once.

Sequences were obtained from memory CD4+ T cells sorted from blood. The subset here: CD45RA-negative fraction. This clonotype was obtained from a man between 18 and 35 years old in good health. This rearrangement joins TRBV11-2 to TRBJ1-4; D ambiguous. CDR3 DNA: TGTGCCAGCAGCCGACGGACGGATACAACTAATGAAAAACTGTTTTTT. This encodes CASSRRTDTTNEKLFF.